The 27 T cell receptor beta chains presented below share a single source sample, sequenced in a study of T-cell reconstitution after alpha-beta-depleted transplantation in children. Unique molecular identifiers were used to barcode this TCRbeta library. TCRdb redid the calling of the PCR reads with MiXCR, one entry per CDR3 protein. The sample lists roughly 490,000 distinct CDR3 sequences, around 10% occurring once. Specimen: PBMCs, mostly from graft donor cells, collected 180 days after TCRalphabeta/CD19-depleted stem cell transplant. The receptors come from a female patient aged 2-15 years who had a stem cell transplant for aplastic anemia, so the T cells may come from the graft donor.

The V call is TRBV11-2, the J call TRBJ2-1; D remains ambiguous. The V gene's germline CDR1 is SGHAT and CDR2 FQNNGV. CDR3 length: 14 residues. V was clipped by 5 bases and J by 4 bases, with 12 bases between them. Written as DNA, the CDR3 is TGTGCCAGCAGCCCCTTATGGGGTTACAATGAGCAGTTCTTC. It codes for CASSPLWGYNEQFF.

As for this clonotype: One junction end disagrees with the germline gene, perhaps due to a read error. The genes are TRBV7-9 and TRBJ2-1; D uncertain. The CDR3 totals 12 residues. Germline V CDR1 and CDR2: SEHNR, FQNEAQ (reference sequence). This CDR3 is CASSRDLNEKFF. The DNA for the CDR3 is TGTGCCAGCAGCCGAGATCTAAATGAGAAGTTCTTC.

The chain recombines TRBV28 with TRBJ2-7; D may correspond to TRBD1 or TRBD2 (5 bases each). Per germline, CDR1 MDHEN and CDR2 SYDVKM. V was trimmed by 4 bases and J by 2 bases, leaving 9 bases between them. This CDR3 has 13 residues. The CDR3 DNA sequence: TGTGCCAGCAGTTGGGGGAGAGCCTACGAGCAGTACGTC. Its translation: CASSWGRAYEQYV.

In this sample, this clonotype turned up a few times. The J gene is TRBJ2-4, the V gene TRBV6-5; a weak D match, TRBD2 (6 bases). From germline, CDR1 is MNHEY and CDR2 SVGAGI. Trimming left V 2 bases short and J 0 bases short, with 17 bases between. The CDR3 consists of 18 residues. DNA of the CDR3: TGTGCCAGCAGTTACGTAGTCGGGAGTCGCCTAGCCAAAAACATTCAGTACTTC. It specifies CASSYVVGSRLAKNIQYF.

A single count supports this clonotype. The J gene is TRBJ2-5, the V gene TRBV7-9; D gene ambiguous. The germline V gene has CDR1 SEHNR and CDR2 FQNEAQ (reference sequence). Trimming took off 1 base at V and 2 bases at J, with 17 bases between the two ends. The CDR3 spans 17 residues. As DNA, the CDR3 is TGTGCCAGCAGCTTAGAGGGCCGAGTGCTACGGCAAGAGACCCAGTACTTC. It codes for CASSLEGRVLRQETQYF.

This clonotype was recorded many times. The CDR3 nucleotides read TGTGCCATCAGTCCACAGGGGACTGAAGCTTTCTTT. Translating it yields CAISPQGTEAFF. V usage is TRBV10-3 and J usage is TRBJ1-1; 7 nucleotides line up with TRBD1. The CDR3 spans 12 residues. Germline V gene sequence: CDR1 ENHRY, CDR2 SYGVKD. V gave up 5 bases and J gave up 5 bases; unmatched junction bases: 2.

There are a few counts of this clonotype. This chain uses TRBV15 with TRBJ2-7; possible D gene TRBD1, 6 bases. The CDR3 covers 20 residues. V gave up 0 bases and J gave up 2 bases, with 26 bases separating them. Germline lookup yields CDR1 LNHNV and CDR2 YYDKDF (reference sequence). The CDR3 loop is CATSRDFLKYRDGRAYEQYV. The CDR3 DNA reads TGTGCCACCAGCAGAGATTTCCTTAAATACAGGGACGGTAGGGCCTACGAGCAGTACGTC.

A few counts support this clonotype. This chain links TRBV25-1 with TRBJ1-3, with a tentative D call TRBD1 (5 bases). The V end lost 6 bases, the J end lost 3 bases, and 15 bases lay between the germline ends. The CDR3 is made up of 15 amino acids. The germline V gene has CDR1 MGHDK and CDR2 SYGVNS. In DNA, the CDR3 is TGTGCCAGCAGGGCCCCTGGGACGGGTGGAAACACCATATATTTT. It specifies CASRAPGTGGNTIYF.

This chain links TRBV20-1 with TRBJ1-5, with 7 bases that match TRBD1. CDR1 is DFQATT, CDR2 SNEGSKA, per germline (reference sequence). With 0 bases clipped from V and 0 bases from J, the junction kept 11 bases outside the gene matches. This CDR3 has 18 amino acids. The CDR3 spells CSARDWTGELISNQPQHF. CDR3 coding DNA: TGCAGTGCTAGAGATTGGACAGGAGAATTAATTAGCAATCAGCCCCAGCATTTT.

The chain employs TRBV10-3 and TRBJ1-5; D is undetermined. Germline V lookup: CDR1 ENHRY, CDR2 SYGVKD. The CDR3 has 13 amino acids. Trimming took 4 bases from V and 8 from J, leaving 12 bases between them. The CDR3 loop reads CAISGGGREPQHF. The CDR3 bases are TGTGCCATCAGTGGGGGAGGGCGGGAGCCCCAGCATTTT.

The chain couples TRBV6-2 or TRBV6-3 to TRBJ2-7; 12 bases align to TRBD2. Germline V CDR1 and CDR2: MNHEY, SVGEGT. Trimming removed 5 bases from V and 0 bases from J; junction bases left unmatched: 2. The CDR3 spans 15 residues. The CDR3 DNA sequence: TGTGCCAGCAGTAAGACTAGCGGGAGCTCCTACGAGCAGTACGTC. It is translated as CASSKTSGSSYEQYV.

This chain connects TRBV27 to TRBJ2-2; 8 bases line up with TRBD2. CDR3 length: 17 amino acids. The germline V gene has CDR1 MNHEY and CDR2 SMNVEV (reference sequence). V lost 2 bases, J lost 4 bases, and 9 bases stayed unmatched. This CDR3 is CASSLRLSSGPTGELFF. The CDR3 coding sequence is TGTGCCAGCAGTTTACGCCTATCTAGCGGGCCCACCGGGGAGCTGTTTTTT.

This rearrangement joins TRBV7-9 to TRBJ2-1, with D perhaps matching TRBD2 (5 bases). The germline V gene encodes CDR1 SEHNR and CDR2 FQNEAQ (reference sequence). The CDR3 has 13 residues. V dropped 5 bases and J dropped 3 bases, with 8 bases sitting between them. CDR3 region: CASSIRDYNEQFF. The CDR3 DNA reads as TGTGCCAGCAGCATCCGGGACTACAATGAGCAGTTCTTC.

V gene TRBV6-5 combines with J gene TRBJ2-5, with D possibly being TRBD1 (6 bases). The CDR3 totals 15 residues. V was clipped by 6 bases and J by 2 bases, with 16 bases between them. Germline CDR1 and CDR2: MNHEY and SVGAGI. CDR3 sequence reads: CASRYRTAQQETQYF. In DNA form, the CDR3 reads TGTGCCAGCAGGTATCGGACAGCTCAACAAGAGACCCAGTACTTC.

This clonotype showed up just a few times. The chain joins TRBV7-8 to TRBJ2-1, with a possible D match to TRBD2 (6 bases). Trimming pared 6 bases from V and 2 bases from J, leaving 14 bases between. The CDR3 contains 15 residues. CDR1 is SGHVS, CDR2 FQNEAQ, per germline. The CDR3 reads CASRPPGGPYNEQFF. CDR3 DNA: TGTGCCAGCAGGCCACCCGGGGGACCCTACAATGAGCAGTTCTTC. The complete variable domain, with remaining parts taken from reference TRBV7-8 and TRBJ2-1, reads GAGVSQSPRYKVAKRGQDVALRCDPISGHVSLFWYQQALGQGPEFLTYFQNEAQLDKSGLPSDRFFAERPEGSVSTLKIQRTQQEDSAVYLCASRPPGGPYNEQFFGPGTRLTVL.

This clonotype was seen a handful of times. DNA for the CDR3: TGTGCCAGTAGTTCTGAGTACTACAATGAGCAGTTCTTC. Protein sequence: CASSSEYYNEQFF. The chain uses TRBV19 and TRBJ2-1, with unresolved D. Germline CDR1 and CDR2: LNHDA and SQIVND (reference sequence). V was pared by 5 bases and J by 3 bases, with 8 bases between. The CDR3 runs to 13 residues.

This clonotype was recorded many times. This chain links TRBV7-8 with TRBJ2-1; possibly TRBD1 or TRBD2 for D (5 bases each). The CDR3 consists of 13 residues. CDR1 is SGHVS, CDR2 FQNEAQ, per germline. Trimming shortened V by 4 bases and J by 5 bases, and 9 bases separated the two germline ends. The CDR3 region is CASSSGTNNEQFF. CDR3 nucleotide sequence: TGTGCCAGCAGCTCCGGGACCAACAATGAGCAGTTCTTC.

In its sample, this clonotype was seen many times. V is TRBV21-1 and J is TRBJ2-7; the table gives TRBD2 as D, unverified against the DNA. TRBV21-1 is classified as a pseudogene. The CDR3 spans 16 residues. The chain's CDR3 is CASSTGTSGNSNEQYV. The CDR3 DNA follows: TGTGCCAGCAGCACCGGGACTAGCGGGAATTCAAACGAGCAGTACGTC.

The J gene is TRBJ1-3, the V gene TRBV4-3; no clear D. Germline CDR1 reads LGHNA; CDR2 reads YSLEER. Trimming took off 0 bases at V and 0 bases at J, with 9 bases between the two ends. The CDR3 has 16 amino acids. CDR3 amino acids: CASSQERLLSGNTIYF. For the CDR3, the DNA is TGCGCCAGCAGCCAAGAAAGGCTACTCTCTGGAAACACCATATATTTT.

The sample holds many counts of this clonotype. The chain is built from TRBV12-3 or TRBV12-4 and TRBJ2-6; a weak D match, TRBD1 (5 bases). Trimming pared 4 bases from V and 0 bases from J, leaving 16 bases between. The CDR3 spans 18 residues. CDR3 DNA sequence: TGTGCCAGCAGTTCTAGGGGCGGACACTACTCTGGGGCCAACGTCCTGACTTTC. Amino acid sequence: CASSSRGGHYSGANVLTF.

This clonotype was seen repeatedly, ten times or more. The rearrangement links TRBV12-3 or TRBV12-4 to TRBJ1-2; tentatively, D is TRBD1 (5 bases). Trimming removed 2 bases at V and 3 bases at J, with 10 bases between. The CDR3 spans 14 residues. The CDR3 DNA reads TGTGCCAGCAGTTTATCCAGACAGCACTATGGCTACACCTTC. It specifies CASSLSRQHYGYTF.

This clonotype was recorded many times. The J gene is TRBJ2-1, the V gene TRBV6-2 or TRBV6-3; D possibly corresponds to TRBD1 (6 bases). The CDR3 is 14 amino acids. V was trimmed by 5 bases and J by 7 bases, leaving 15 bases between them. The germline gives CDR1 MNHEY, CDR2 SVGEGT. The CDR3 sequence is CASSPQGQLNEQFF. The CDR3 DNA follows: TGTGCCAGCAGTCCACAGGGCCAGTTGAATGAGCAGTTCTTC.

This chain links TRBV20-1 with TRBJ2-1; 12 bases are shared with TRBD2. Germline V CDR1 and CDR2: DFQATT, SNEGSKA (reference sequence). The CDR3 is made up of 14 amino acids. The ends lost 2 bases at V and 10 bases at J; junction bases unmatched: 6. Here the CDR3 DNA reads TGCAGTGCTAGACTAGCGGGGGGGACATGGGAGCAGTTCTTC. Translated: CSARLAGGTWEQFF.

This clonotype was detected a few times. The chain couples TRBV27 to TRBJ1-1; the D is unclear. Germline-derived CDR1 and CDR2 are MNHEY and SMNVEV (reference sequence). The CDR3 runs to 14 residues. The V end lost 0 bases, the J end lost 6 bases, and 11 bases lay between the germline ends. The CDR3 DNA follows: TGTGCCAGCAGTTTATCAATGGGGTTTGCTGAAGCTTTCTTT. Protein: CASSLSMGFAEAFF.

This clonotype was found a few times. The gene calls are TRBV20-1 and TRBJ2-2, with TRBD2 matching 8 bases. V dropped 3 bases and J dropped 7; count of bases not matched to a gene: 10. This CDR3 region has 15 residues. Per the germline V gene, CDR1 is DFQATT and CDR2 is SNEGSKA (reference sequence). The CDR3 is CSARIQREIGGELFF. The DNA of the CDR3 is TGCAGTGCTAGGATACAGCGGGAGATCGGCGGGGAGCTGTTTTTT.

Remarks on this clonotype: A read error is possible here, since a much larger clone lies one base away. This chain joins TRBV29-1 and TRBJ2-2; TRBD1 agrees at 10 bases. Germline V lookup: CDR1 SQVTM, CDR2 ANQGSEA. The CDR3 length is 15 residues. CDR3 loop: CSVESDRGQTGELIF. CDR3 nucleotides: TGCAGCGTTGAATCTGACAGGGGGCAGACCGGGGAGCTGATTTTT.

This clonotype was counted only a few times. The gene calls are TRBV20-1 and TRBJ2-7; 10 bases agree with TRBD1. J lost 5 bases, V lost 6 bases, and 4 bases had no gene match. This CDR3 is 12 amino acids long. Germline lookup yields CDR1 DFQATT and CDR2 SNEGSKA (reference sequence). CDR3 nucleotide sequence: TGCAGTGCGTCCGGGACAGGGGACGAGCAGTACTTC. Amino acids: CSASGTGDEQYF.